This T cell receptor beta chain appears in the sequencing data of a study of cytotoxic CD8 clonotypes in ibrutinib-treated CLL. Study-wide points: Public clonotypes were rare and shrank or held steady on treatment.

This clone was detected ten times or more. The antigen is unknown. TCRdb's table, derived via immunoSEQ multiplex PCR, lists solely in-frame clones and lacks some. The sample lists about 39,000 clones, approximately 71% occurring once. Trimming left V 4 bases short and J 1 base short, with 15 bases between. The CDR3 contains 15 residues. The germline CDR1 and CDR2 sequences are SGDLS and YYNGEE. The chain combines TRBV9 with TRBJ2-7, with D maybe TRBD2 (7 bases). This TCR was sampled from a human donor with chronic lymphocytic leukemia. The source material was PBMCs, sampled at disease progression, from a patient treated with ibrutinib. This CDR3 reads CASSLGGVGSYEQYF. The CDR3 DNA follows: TGTGCCAGCAGCCTAGGGGGGGTTGGTTCCTACGAGCAGTACTTC.